The T cell receptor beta chain described here comes from a study of shared clonotypes between healthy human individuals. Study at large: Three plates each covered CD4 naive and memory; CD8 naive two, CD8 memory one.

The CDR3 is made up of 16 amino acids. Unmatched junction bases numbered 11, after V lost 3 bases and J lost 3 bases. Germline V gives CDR1 SNHLY, CDR2 FYNNEI. Across several immunoSEQ plates, the genomic DNA of each subset was split evenly. Profiled with immunoSEQ multiplex PCR; TCRdb holds only in-frame clones, not every one. Of approximately 2.4 million clones listed, 90% to 96% are singletons. Within Nashville, Tennessee resided all donors, each a Caucasian adult. Division of CD4+ cells produced a CD45RA+ naive subset and a CD45RA-negative memory subset. Sequences were obtained from naive CD4+ T cells sorted from blood. The subset denotes: CD45RA+ positively selected. This chain links TRBV2 with TRBJ2-7, with TRBD1 matching over 7 bases. The TCR originated in a man aged 18 to 30 in good health. The CDR3 loop reads CASSDGNRDSLYEQYF. For the CDR3, the DNA is TGTGCCAGCAGTGACGGAAACCGGGACAGCCTCTACGAGCAGTACTTC.